This is a list of T cell receptor beta chains from one sample in a study of Ad26.COV2.S vaccination and SARS-CoV-2 variants. Clones were sequenced by immunoSEQ multiplex PCR, and TCRdb holds only the in-frame ones, with some missing. The table has 300,000 to 400,000 clones, 70% to 90% seen once. Specimen: peripheral blood, collected in a trial of Ad26.COV2.S vaccine versus placebo. Every receptor here comes from a person between 18 and 65 years old who received the Ad26.COV2.S COVID-19 vaccine or a placebo. CDR3s include the opening cysteine and the closing phenylalanine or tryptophan. Fields, in order: CDR3 DNA, CDR3 protein, V gene, J gene, D gene, clone size. A D gene is named only where the DNA matches it firmly. Size values are once, few and many counts, or a class for expanded clones, and some rows have none.

DNA: TGTGCCAGCAGCTTGGTAGGGTTGGCCTACGAGCAGTACTTC
CDR3: CASSLVGLAYEQYF
V: TRBV5-8
J: TRBJ2-7
D: .
size: .

DNA: TGCGCCAGCAGCTACGGGACTAGCGGGGGGAACACCGGGGAGCTGTTTTTT
CDR3: CASSYGTSGGNTGELFF
V: TRBV4-3
J: TRBJ2-2
D: TRBD2
size: .

DNA: TGTGCCAGCAGTACGGGGAACTCTGGGGCCAACGTCCTGACTTTC
CDR3: CASSTGNSGANVLTF
V: TRBV6-5
J: TRBJ2-6
D: .
size: .

DNA: TGCGCCAGCAGCTTGGGGGGGGCTCTCTCAGAGACCCAGTACTTC
CDR3: CASSLGGALSETQYF
V: TRBV5-1
J: TRBJ2-5
D: .
size: few

DNA: TGTGCCAGTAGTATTAGAACAGATAGTTTTGGCTACACCTTC
CDR3: CASSIRTDSFGYTF
V: TRBV19
J: TRBJ1-2
D: .
size: .

DNA: TGCGCCAGCAGGTTACCGACAGCAGGGGGATGCAATCAGCCCCAGCATTTT
CDR3: CASRLPTAGGCNQPQHF
V: TRBV5-1
J: TRBJ1-5
D: TRBD1
size: .

DNA: TGTGCCAGCAGCCTCCCTAAGCAGGGCCCTCACAGGTCCCAGCCCCAGCATTTT
CDR3: CASSLPKQGPHRSQPQHF
V: TRBV11-2
J: TRBJ1-5
D: .
size: .

DNA: TGTGCCAGCGGCTCCCGGGACAGAGATTATAGCAATCAGCCCCAGCATTTT
CDR3: CASGSRDRDYSNQPQHF
V: TRBV5-8
J: TRBJ1-5
D: TRBD1
size: once

DNA: TGTGCCATCAGTGGCGCAGGGAGCACTGAAGCTTTCTTT
CDR3: CAISGAGSTEAFF
V: TRBV10-3
J: TRBJ1-1
D: .
size: .

DNA: TGTGCCAGCAGCGTAGGGGGGCTCGGGAACACTGAAGCTTTCTTT
CDR3: CASSVGGLGNTEAFF
V: TRBV9
J: TRBJ1-1
D: .
size: once

DNA: TGTGCCAGCAGCTTGCTGGGACAGGGGACGCGCCCGGGAGAGTATTTT
CDR3: CASSLLGQGTRPGEYF
V: TRBV5-5
J: TRBJ2-3
D: TRBD1
size: .

DNA: TGTGCCAGCAGCTCACCCCTGGTGGAGGCAGATACGCAGTATTTT
CDR3: CASSSPLVEADTQYF
V: TRBV7-6
J: TRBJ2-3
D: .
size: .

DNA: TGCGCCAGCAGCCAAGAGATAGTCGGAGCTAACTATGGCTACACCTTC
CDR3: CASSQEIVGANYGYTF
V: TRBV4-1
J: TRBJ1-2
D: .
size: .

DNA: TGTGCCAGCAGTTTAGCAGGGTACCCTAATGAAAAACTGTTTTTT
CDR3: CASSLAGYPNEKLFF
V: TRBV28
J: TRBJ1-4
D: .
size: once

DNA: TGTGCCAGCAGGGGCAGTGTTTCGCAGCCCCAGCATTTT
CDR3: CASRGSVSQPQHF
V: TRBV28
J: TRBJ1-5
D: .
size: .

DNA: TGCGCCAGCAGCTCCACAGGGGGCGCGTCTCAGCCCCAGCATTTT
CDR3: CASSSTGGASQPQHF
V: TRBV5-1
J: TRBJ1-5
D: TRBD1
size: .

DNA: TGTGCCAGCAGCTTAGTCGGGGCAGGGGGCTCTAGGTTTGGCGAGCAGTACTTC
CDR3: CASSLVGAGGSRFGEQYF
V: TRBV13
J: TRBJ2-7
D: TRBD1
size: .